The rows below give T cell receptor beta chains drawn from one sample of a study of blood T cells in healthy people across ages. TCRdb recomputed calls from the 5' RACE reads with MiXCR, one row per CDR3 protein. The sample yields roughly 800,000 distinct CDR3 sequences, about a quarter seen once. These data were likewise used in another study, on T cells of mothers and their children.

Specimen: blood. These receptors all stem from a boy aged 5-17 years in good health. The CDR3 runs from the conserved cysteine through the conserved F or W. Each record gives: CDR3 length, V gene, clone size, CDR3 protein. Only part of the rows carry a size: once, few, many, or a class if the clone is expanded.

cdr3_length: 17; v_call: TRBV13; clone_size: .; cdr3_aa: CASSLVRLAGESYEQYF
cdr3_length: 16; v_call: TRBV10-1; clone_size: few; cdr3_aa: CASSEGSGGYQETQYF
cdr3_length: 13; v_call: TRBV29-1; clone_size: few; cdr3_aa: CSAYAGTRNTIYF
cdr3_length: 14; v_call: TRBV2; clone_size: .; cdr3_aa: CASRDGQGNTEAFF
cdr3_length: 14; v_call: TRBV18; clone_size: few; cdr3_aa: CASSTGTPGEKLFF
cdr3_length: 17; v_call: TRBV3-1; clone_size: few; cdr3_aa: CASSQERGGAVGDEQFF
cdr3_length: 14; v_call: TRBV24-1; clone_size: few; cdr3_aa: CATSPGTRTDTQYF
cdr3_length: 15; v_call: TRBV7-9; clone_size: .; cdr3_aa: CASSLVAGWAYGYTF
cdr3_length: 12; v_call: TRBV14; clone_size: .; cdr3_aa: CASSRQGWEQYF
cdr3_length: 16; v_call: TRBV7-3; clone_size: .; cdr3_aa: CASSLIGGGMQETQYF
cdr3_length: 14; v_call: TRBV12-3/TRBV12-4; clone_size: .; cdr3_aa: CASSSHDPGNTVYF
cdr3_length: 13; v_call: TRBV29-1; clone_size: .; cdr3_aa: CSVDIQSGGEQYF
cdr3_length: 15; v_call: TRBV14; clone_size: once; cdr3_aa: CASSQKAGLRETQYF
cdr3_length: 11; v_call: TRBV18; clone_size: .; cdr3_aa: CASSRQETRYF
cdr3_length: 12; v_call: TRBV12-3/TRBV12-4; clone_size: .; cdr3_aa: CASRGTAGELFF
cdr3_length: 16; v_call: TRBV28; clone_size: .; cdr3_aa: CASSSVTDRDIHEQYF
cdr3_length: 16; v_call: TRBV5-1; clone_size: .; cdr3_aa: CASSLLRAGASVEQFF
cdr3_length: 13; v_call: TRBV28; clone_size: .; cdr3_aa: CASSPPANYGYTF
cdr3_length: 16; v_call: TRBV29-1; clone_size: .; cdr3_aa: CSVELNPAVPGYRAFF
cdr3_length: 13; v_call: TRBV7-8; clone_size: many; cdr3_aa: CASTSPGRETQYF
cdr3_length: 14; v_call: TRBV6-5; clone_size: once; cdr3_aa: CASSYRGQGHEQYF
cdr3_length: 11; v_call: TRBV30; clone_size: .; cdr3_aa: CAWSLGRVQYF
cdr3_length: 17; v_call: TRBV7-9; clone_size: few; cdr3_aa: CASSSDTSGIAYNEQFF
cdr3_length: 13; v_call: TRBV20-1; clone_size: .; cdr3_aa: CSAQQGEGYGYTF
cdr3_length: 15; v_call: TRBV6-1; clone_size: few; cdr3_aa: CASKTSGSLYNEQFF
cdr3_length: 13; v_call: TRBV29-1; clone_size: .; cdr3_aa: CSGGRGAQETQYF
cdr3_length: 15; v_call: TRBV6-6; clone_size: few; cdr3_aa: CASSSPDGGLGGYTF
cdr3_length: 17; v_call: TRBV28; clone_size: .; cdr3_aa: CASSLYPSRGRVKTQYF
cdr3_length: 13; v_call: TRBV6-5; clone_size: .; cdr3_aa: CASSTPGSPGYTF
cdr3_length: 17; v_call: TRBV3-1; clone_size: few; cdr3_aa: CASSQEGSGALYNEQFF
cdr3_length: 14; v_call: TRBV6-5; clone_size: .; cdr3_aa: CASSYWGAQETQYF
cdr3_length: 15; v_call: TRBV29-1; clone_size: .; cdr3_aa: CSVEESRTGAYEQYF
cdr3_length: 15; v_call: TRBV7-9; clone_size: .; cdr3_aa: CASSLVGNGNTEAFF
cdr3_length: 15; v_call: TRBV4-1; clone_size: .; cdr3_aa: CASSSRQGGDYGYTF
cdr3_length: 13; v_call: TRBV29-1; clone_size: .; cdr3_aa: CSVEPTGADTQYF
cdr3_length: 16; v_call: TRBV7-9; clone_size: .; cdr3_aa: CASSLGDRGTQETQYF
cdr3_length: 16; v_call: TRBV28; clone_size: .; cdr3_aa: CASRPRAGTYNSPLHF
cdr3_length: 17; v_call: TRBV9; clone_size: few; cdr3_aa: CASSVTWGDRPNEKLFF
cdr3_length: 14; v_call: TRBV5-1; clone_size: few; cdr3_aa: CASSPLTQGYEQYF
cdr3_length: 18; v_call: TRBV6-1; clone_size: .; cdr3_aa: CVSSPGLAGTLTYNEQFF
cdr3_length: 17; v_call: TRBV4-2; clone_size: few; cdr3_aa: CASSRIKLGGRTDTQYF
cdr3_length: 14; v_call: TRBV20-1; clone_size: .; cdr3_aa: CSARVPGNTGELFF
cdr3_length: 13; v_call: TRBV7-3; clone_size: .; cdr3_aa: CASSPSRDSDRYF
cdr3_length: 18; v_call: TRBV9; clone_size: few; cdr3_aa: CASSVNPQPGSGGYEQYF
cdr3_length: 14; v_call: TRBV20-1; clone_size: .; cdr3_aa: CSAPLGGPQETQYF
cdr3_length: 16; v_call: TRBV24-1; clone_size: few; cdr3_aa: CATRDTTGRDQETQYF
cdr3_length: 15; v_call: TRBV2; clone_size: few; cdr3_aa: CASSEPRTVQETQYF
cdr3_length: 11; v_call: TRBV7-3; clone_size: few; cdr3_aa: CASSQGQEQFF
cdr3_length: 15; v_call: TRBV10-3; clone_size: once; cdr3_aa: CAISLQGSSYNEQFF
cdr3_length: 14; v_call: TRBV5-1; clone_size: few; cdr3_aa: CASSPRPANEKLFF
cdr3_length: 17; v_call: TRBV12-3/TRBV12-4; clone_size: .; cdr3_aa: CASSLRQGLAGANVLTF